The rows below give T cell receptor beta chains drawn from one sample of a study of shared clonotypes between healthy human individuals. The table came from immunoSEQ multiplex PCR; TCRdb's copy has only in-frame clones and leaves some out. The table includes a few hundred thousand clones, roughly 70% detected once. The sequenced sample was memory CD4+ T cells sorted from blood. The receptor set was obtained from a man aged 25-45 years in good health. CDR3s include the opening cysteine and the closing phenylalanine or tryptophan. The D gene is left open where the match is weak. The size of a clone is reported for some rows only, either as once, few or many, or as a class for expanded clones.

D: -; size: -; J: TRBJ1-2; V: TRBV6-5; DNA: TGTGCCAGCAGTTACTCTGCCAGGAACTATGGCTACACCTTC; CDR3: CASSYSARNYGYTF
D: TRBD1; size: -; J: TRBJ2-5; V: TRBV6-6; DNA: TGTGCCAGCAGTTACTTACCGGGACAGTTGGTTCAGACCCAGTACTTC; CDR3: CASSYLPGQLVQTQYF
D: -; size: -; J: TRBJ2-1; V: TRBV6-5; DNA: TGTGCCAGCAGATTTACTGCCCCCAATGAGCAGTTCTTC; CDR3: CASRFTAPNEQFF
D: -; size: -; J: TRBJ2-2; V: TRBV27; DNA: TGTGCCAGCAGTCGCAAGGACACCGGGGAGCTGTTTTTT; CDR3: CASSRKDTGELFF
D: TRBD2; size: once; J: TRBJ2-7; V: TRBV18; DNA: TGTGCCAGCTCATCAACTATTGGACTAGCGGGAGGCGGCTCCTACGAGCAGTACTTC; CDR3: CASSSTIGLAGGGSYEQYF
D: TRBD1; size: -; J: TRBJ1-1; V: TRBV18; DNA: TGTGCCAGCTCACGGGGGACAGGTGGGACTGAAGCTTTCTTT; CDR3: CASSRGTGGTEAFF
D: -; size: few; J: TRBJ2-7; V: TRBV6-5; DNA: TGTGCCAGCAGCGATTTTGTAGGCGAGCAGTACTTC; CDR3: CASSDFVGEQYF
D: -; size: once; J: TRBJ2-3; V: TRBV7-9; DNA: TGTGCCAGCAGCCCAGCTACTCCTAGCACAGATACGCAGTATTTT; CDR3: CASSPATPSTDTQYF
D: TRBD1; size: -; J: TRBJ1-2; V: TRBV27; DNA: TGTGCCAGCAGTGCCCCGGGACAGGGGGCTGGTGGCTACACCTTC; CDR3: CASSAPGQGAGGYTF
D: -; size: -; J: TRBJ2-1; V: TRBV5-1; DNA: TGCGCCAGCAGCTTGGCCGGGACTGACTACAATGAGCAGTTCTTC; CDR3: CASSLAGTDYNEQFF
D: TRBD2; size: once; J: TRBJ2-3; V: TRBV5-4; DNA: TGTGCCAGCAGCTCCGGTGGGGGGGGCACAGATACGCAGTATTTT; CDR3: CASSSGGGGTDTQYF
D: -; size: once; J: TRBJ2-2; V: TRBV7-6; DNA: TGTGCCAGCAGCTTAGGAGGGTCCACCGGGGAGCTGTTTTTT; CDR3: CASSLGGSTGELFF
D: TRBD1; size: -; J: TRBJ2-1; V: TRBV18; DNA: TGTGCCAGCTCACCCACAGGGGGTAGGAACAATGAGCAGTTCTTC; CDR3: CASSPTGGRNNEQFF
D: -; size: many; J: TRBJ2-5; V: TRBV25-1; DNA: TGTGCCAGCAGTGAAGTTTTGGGGCAGAAAGAGACCCAGTACTTC; CDR3: CASSEVLGQKETQYF
D: TRBD1; size: many; J: TRBJ2-5; V: TRBV5-1; DNA: TGCGCCAGCACCACGGGACAGGCCACGGAGACCCAGTACTTC; CDR3: CASTTGQATETQYF
D: TRBD2; size: few; J: TRBJ2-7; V: TRBV9; DNA: TGTGCCAGCAGCGTAGCCGCGACTAGCGCGGGCGAGCAGTACTTC; CDR3: CASSVAATSAGEQYF
D: -; size: once; J: TRBJ1-1; V: TRBV5-1; DNA: TGCGCCAGCAGCACCGGACAGCAGAACACTGAAGCTTTCTTT; CDR3: CASSTGQQNTEAFF
D: TRBD2; size: -; J: TRBJ2-7; V: TRBV2; DNA: TGTGCCAGCAGTGACGGGAGGACTAGCGGGTGGTCCTACGAGCAGTACTTC; CDR3: CASSDGRTSGWSYEQYF
D: TRBD2; size: few; J: TRBJ2-7; V: TRBV5-1; DNA: TGCGCCAGCGGGCGGGAGGTGTCCTACGAGCAGTACTTC; CDR3: CASGREVSYEQYF
D: -; size: -; J: TRBJ1-5; V: TRBV28; DNA: TGTGCCAGCAGTTACGGGACGCAGCCCCAGCATTTT; CDR3: CASSYGTQPQHF
D: -; size: -; J: TRBJ2-2; V: TRBV6-1; DNA: TGTGCCAGCAGTGGGCCGCTGGGGACCGGGGAGCTGTTTTTT; CDR3: CASSGPLGTGELFF
D: TRBD2; size: -; J: TRBJ2-3; V: TRBV6-4; DNA: TGTGCCAGCAGTGACTTGGCGGGGGTAGATACGCAGTATTTT; CDR3: CASSDLAGVDTQYF
D: -; size: once; J: TRBJ1-1; V: TRBV18; DNA: TGTGCCAGCTCACCATATGACAGGATCACTGAAGCTTTCTTT; CDR3: CASSPYDRITEAFF
D: TRBD2; size: -; J: TRBJ2-2; V: TRBV9; DNA: TGTGCCAGCATCCTCCCGCGACTAGCGGGAGGGCCAAGGCATACCGGGGAGCTGTTTTTT; CDR3: CASILPRLAGGPRHTGELFF
D: TRBD1; size: -; J: TRBJ2-2; V: TRBV5-4; DNA: TGTGCCAGCAGCTTGGAGACAGGGGTGAGCGGGGAGCTGTTTTTT; CDR3: CASSLETGVSGELFF
D: -; size: -; J: TRBJ2-2; V: TRBV7-6; DNA: TGTGCCGCTTTTTCGTCAGACAGCAGAACCGGGGAGCTGTTTTTT; CDR3: CAAFSSDSRTGELFF
D: TRBD1; size: -; J: TRBJ1-5; V: TRBV27; DNA: TGTGCCAGCAGTGGACAGGGGGCAGGCAATCAGCCCCAGCATTTT; CDR3: CASSGQGAGNQPQHF
D: TRBD1; size: -; J: TRBJ2-7; V: TRBV9; DNA: TGTGCCAGCAGCTTCACCGGGACCGACAGGGACGAGCAGTACTTC; CDR3: CASSFTGTDRDEQYF
D: TRBD2; size: once; J: TRBJ2-1; V: TRBV27; DNA: TGTGCCAGCAGTTTATCTTTGTCTAGCGGGACCAATGAGCAGTTCTTC; CDR3: CASSLSLSSGTNEQFF
D: -; size: -; J: TRBJ2-1; V: TRBV11-2; DNA: TGTGCCAGCAGCATAGGGGTGAGTGGTTACAATGAGCAGTTCTTC; CDR3: CASSIGVSGYNEQFF
D: TRBD1; size: -; J: TRBJ2-1; V: TRBV9; DNA: TGTGCCAGCAGCGTTCAGGGGGCTCGCAATGAGCAGTTCTTC; CDR3: CASSVQGARNEQFF
D: TRBD1; size: -; J: TRBJ1-2; V: TRBV25-1; DNA: TGTGCCAGCGGGACAGGGAGGGACTATGGCTACACCTTC; CDR3: CASGTGRDYGYTF
D: -; size: -; J: TRBJ1-1; V: TRBV18; DNA: TGTGCCAGCCGAGGGGGGTTGAACACTGAAGCTTTCTTT; CDR3: CASRGGLNTEAFF